The source of this TCR beta chain is a study of CD8 T cells in Susac syndrome. The T cells that were sequenced for TCR beta were CD8+ and CD4+ cells from blood. Trimming removed 3 bases at V and 4 bases at J, with 10 bases between. The CDR3 sequence is 14 residues long. Random hexamers served to reverse transcribe roughly 0.5 to 1 ug RNA. Multiplex immunoSEQ PCR targeted 54 Vbeta and 13 Jbeta TCR beta segments. Via MiXCR, TCRdb re-called the immunoSEQ multiplex PCR reads, giving one row per CDR3 protein. The sample includes under 350,000 distinct CDR3 sequences, just over 90% of them seen just once. Input material: CD4+ T cells from PBMCs. The receptor was isolated from a human donor with multiple sclerosis. The chain links TRBV12-3 or TRBV12-4 to TRBJ1-5; D remains ambiguous. CDR3: CASSFLAGNQPQHF. The CDR3 DNA follows: TGTGCCAGCAGTTTCCTGGCGGGAAATCAGCCCCAGCATTTT.